The next 8 T cell receptor beta chains were all read from a single sample in a study of T cell responses to AZD1222 COVID-19 vaccine. Clones were read by immunoSEQ multiplex PCR, and TCRdb kept only the in-frame ones, dropping some. The sample includes some 92,000 clones, roughly 89% seen only once; the top ten take approximately 5.2%. The starting material was peripheral blood, obtained on day 0 of MenACWY control vaccination. The receptors here all came from an adult in good health.

The rearrangement links TRBV19 to TRBJ1-5, with unresolved D. The length of the CDR3 is 13 residues. The V gene lost 4 bases and the J gene lost 11 bases, with 15 bases spanning the gap. In germline, CDR1 is LNHDA, CDR2 SQIVND (reference sequence). The CDR3 DNA is TGTGCCAGTAGTACCGCCCCTAGGGTAGCCCAGCATTTT. It translates to CASSTAPRVAQHF.

This chain joins TRBV28 and TRBJ2-6, with no clear D. The CDR3 has 14 amino acids. Trimming removed 3 bases from V and 0 bases from J, with 3 bases in between. From germline, CDR1 is MDHEN and CDR2 SYDVKM. CDR3 sequence (DNA): TGTGCCAGCAGTTTGTACTCTGGGGCCAACGTCCTGACTTTC. It is translated as CASSLYSGANVLTF.

The rearrangement joins TRBV18 to TRBJ1-1; the D is unclear. With 3 bases removed from V and 3 bases from J, the gap between germline ends came to 8 bases. The germline CDR1 and CDR2 sequences are KGHSH and LQKENI. CDR3 length: 13 residues. The CDR3 is CASSPSVDTEAFF. The CDR3 region has the DNA TGTGCCAGCTCACCGTCAGTTGACACTGAAGCTTTCTTT.

This sequence joins TRBV3-1 (or the pseudogene TRBV3-2) and TRBJ1-3, with D maybe TRBD1 (6 bases). CDR1 is LGHDT, CDR2 YNNKEL, per germline (reference sequence). This CDR3 comprises 15 residues. V gave up 1 base and J gave up 7 bases, with 14 bases separating them. In nucleotides, the CDR3 is TGTGCCAGCAGCCAAGCTCCGACAGGCGGGAACACCATATATTTT. It yields the protein CASSQAPTGGNTIYF.

This chain uses TRBV18 with TRBJ2-1; 7 nucleotides line up with TRBD1. Germline lookup yields CDR1 KGHSH and CDR2 LQKENI. Unmatched junction bases numbered 10, after V lost 3 bases and J lost 5 bases. This CDR3 comprises 16 residues. CDR3 bases: TGTGCCAGCTCACCGCCTTTACAGGGGAAAGACAATGAGCAGTTCTTC. It encodes CASSPPLQGKDNEQFF.

In its sample, this clone was seen once. The chain recombines TRBV19 with TRBJ1-2; a weak D match, TRBD1 (6 bases). This CDR3 has 15 residues. Per the germline V gene, CDR1 is LNHDA and CDR2 is SQIVND (reference sequence). Trimming pared 2 bases from V and 0 bases from J, leaving 10 bases between. The CDR3 DNA sequence: TGTGCCAGTAGTATAAGCCAGGGGTCTAACTATGGCTACACCTTC. The encoded protein is CASSISQGSNYGYTF.

This clone was found a few times. This chain uses TRBV3-1 (or the pseudogene TRBV3-2) with TRBJ2-5; 12 bases fit TRBD2. V gave up 3 bases and J gave up 4 bases; unmatched junction bases: 3. Germline assignment: CDR1 LGHDT and CDR2 YNNKEL (reference sequence). The CDR3 extends over 15 amino acids. The CDR3 region is CASSQLAGGPETQYF. The CDR3, as DNA: TGTGCCAGCAGCCAGCTAGCGGGGGGGCCAGAGACCCAGTACTTC.

The chain couples TRBV2 to TRBJ2-1, with D maybe TRBD2 (6 bases). CDR1 is SNHLY, CDR2 FYNNEI, per germline. The V end lost 7 bases, the J end lost 5 bases, and 12 bases lay between the germline ends. CDR3 length: 13 amino acids. The CDR3 protein is CASKLGGNNEQFF. CDR3 nucleotides: TGTGCCAGCAAGTTAGGAGGGAACAATGAGCAGTTCTTC.